This T cell receptor beta chain was obtained from a study of blood T cell repertoires in COVID-19. V lost 8 bases to trimming and J lost 7 bases; unmatched junction nucleotides: 17. Germline-derived CDR1 and CDR2 are SNHLY and FYNNEI. The CDR3 consists of 16 residues. Method: immunoSEQ multiplex PCR; TCRdb's copy keeps in-frame clones and lacks some. The table lists about 300,000 clones, 89% of them singletons. Participant ages covered roughly 18 to 89 years across 24 US areas. The study recruited exposed participants who had met a COVID-19 case within 2 weeks before entry. J is TRBJ1-2 and V is TRBV2, with 9 bases identical to TRBD1. The receptor comes from a woman aged 45-65 years who had been exposed to COVID-19. Input material: PBMCs or T cells enriched from blood (not recorded which). As DNA, the CDR3 is TGTGCCAGCCCACGTCGTGGACGGGACAGGGCGTCTGGCTACACCTTC. Amino acids: CASPRRGRDRASGYTF. Using reference TRBV2 and TRBJ1-2 for the parts outside the CDR3, the full variable domain is EPEVTQTPSHQVTQMGQEVILRCVPISNHLYFYWYRQILGQKVEFLVSFYNNEISEKSEIFDDQFSVERPDGSNFTLKIRSTKLEDSAMYFCASPRRGRDRASGYTFGSGTRLTVV.